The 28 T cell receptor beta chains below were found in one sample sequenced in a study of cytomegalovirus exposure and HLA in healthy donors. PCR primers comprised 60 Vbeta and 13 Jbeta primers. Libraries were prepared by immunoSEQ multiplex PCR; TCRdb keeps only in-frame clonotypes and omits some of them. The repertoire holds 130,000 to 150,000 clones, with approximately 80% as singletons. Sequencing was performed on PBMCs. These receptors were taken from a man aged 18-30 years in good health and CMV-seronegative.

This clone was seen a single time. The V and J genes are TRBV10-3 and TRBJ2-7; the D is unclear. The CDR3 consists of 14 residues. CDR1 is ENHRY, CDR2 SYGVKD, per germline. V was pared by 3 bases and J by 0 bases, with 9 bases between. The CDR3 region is CAISERLSSYEQYF. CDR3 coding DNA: TGTGCCATCAGTGAACGCCTGAGCTCCTACGAGCAGTACTTC.

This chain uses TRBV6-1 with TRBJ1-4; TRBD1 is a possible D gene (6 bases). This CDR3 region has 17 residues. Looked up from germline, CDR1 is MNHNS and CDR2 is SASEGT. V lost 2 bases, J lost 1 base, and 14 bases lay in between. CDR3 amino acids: CASSENWMDRTNEKLFF. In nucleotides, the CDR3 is TGTGCCAGCAGTGAAAATTGGATGGACAGAACTAATGAAAAACTGTTTTTT.

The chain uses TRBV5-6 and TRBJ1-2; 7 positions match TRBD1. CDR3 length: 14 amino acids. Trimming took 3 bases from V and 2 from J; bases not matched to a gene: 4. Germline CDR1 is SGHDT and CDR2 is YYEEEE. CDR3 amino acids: CASSWSGQNYGYTF. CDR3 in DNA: TGTGCCAGCAGCTGGTCGGGACAGAACTATGGCTACACCTTC.

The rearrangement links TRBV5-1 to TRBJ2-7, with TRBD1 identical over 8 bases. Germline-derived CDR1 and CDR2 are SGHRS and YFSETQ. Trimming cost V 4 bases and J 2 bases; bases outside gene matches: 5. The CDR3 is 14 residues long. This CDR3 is CASSLGTGTYEQYF. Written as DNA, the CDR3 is TGCGCCAGCAGCCTCGGGACAGGCACCTACGAGCAGTACTTC.

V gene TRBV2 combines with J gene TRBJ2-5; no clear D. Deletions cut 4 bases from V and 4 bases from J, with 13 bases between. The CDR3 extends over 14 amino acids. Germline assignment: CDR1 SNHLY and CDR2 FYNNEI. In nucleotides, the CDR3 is TGTGCCAGCAGTGGCCCAGGCATCTCAGAGACCCAGTACTTC. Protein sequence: CASSGPGISETQYF.

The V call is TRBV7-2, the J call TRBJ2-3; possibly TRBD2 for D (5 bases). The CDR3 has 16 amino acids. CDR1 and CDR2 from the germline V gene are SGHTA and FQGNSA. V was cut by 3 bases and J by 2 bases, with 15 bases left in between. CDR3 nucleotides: TGTGCCAGCAGCTTGATAGCGATTCGTTACACAGATACGCAGTATTTT. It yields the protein CASSLIAIRYTDTQYF.

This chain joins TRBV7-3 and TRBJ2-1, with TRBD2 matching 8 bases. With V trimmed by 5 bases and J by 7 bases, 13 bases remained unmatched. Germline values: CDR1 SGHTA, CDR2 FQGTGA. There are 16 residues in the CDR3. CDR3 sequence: CASSVAGTRIENEQFF. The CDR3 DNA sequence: TGTGCCAGCAGCGTGGCCGGGACTAGAATCGAAAATGAGCAGTTCTTC.

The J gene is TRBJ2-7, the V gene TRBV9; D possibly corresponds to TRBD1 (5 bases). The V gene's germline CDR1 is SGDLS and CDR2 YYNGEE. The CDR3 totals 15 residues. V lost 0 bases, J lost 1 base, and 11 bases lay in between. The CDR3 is CASSVGGAGSYEQYF. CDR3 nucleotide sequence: TGTGCCAGCAGCGTAGGGGGCGCAGGGTCCTACGAGCAGTACTTC.

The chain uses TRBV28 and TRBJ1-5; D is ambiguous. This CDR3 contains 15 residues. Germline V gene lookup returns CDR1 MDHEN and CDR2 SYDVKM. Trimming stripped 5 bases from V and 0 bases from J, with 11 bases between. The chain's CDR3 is CASSVGGYSNQPQHF. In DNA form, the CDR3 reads TGTGCCAGCAGTGTGGGAGGCTATAGCAATCAGCCCCAGCATTTT.

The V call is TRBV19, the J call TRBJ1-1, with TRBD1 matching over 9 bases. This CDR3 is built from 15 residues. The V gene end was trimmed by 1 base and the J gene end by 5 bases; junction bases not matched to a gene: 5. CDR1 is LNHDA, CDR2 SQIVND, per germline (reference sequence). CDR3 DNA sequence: TGTGCCAGTAGTATAGTTGGACAGGGGTTAACTGAAGCTTTCTTT. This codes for CASSIVGQGLTEAFF.

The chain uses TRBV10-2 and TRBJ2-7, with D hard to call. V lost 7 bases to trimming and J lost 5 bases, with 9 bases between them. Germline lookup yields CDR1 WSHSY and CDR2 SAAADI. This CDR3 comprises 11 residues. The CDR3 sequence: CASNTPDEQYF. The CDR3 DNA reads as TGCGCCAGCAACACACCCGACGAGCAGTACTTC.

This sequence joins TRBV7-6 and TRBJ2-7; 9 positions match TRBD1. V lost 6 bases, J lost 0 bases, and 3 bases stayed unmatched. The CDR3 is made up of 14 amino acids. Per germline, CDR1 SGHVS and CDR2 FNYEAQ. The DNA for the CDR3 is TGTGCCAGCAGGAAGACAGGGGGCTCCTACGAGCAGTACTTC. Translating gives CASRKTGGSYEQYF.

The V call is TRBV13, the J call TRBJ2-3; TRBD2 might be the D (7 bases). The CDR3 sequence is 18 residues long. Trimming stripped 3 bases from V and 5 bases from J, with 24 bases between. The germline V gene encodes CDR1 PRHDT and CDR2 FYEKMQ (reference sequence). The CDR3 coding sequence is TGTGCCAGCAGCTTGAGGGATCGGATCGGGGGGCGGGGAGATACGCAGTATTTT. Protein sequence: CASSLRDRIGGRGDTQYF.

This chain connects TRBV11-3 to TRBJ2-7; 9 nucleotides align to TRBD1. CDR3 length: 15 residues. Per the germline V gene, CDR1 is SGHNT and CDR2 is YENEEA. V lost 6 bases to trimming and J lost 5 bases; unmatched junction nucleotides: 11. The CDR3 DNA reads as TGTGCCAGCAGGGTGGGGACAGGGCTCATAGACGAGCAGTACTTC. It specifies CASRVGTGLIDEQYF.

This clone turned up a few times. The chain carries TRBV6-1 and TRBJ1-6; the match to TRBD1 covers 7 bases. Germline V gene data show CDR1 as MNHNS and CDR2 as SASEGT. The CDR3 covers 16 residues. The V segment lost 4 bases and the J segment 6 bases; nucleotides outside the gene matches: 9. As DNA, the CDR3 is TGTGCCAGCAGTGTTGGGACAGTACAAAGTAATTCACCCCTCCACTTT. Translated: CASSVGTVQSNSPLHF.

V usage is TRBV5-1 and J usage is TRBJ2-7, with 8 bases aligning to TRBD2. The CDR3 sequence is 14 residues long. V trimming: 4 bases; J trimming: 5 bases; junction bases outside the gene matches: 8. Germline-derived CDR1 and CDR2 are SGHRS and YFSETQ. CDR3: CASSPWTSSDEQYF. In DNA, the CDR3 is TGCGCCAGCAGCCCCTGGACTAGCAGCGACGAGCAGTACTTC.

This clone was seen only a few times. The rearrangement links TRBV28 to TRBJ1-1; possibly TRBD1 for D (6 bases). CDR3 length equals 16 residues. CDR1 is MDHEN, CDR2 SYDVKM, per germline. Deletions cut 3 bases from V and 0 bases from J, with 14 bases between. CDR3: CASSFFGQTMNTEAFF. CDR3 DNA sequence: TGTGCCAGCAGTTTTTTCGGACAGACCATGAACACTGAAGCTTTCTTT.

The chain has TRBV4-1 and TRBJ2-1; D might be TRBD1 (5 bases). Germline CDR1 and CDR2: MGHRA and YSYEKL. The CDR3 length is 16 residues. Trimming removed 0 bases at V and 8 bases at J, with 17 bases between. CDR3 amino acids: CASSQETTDTGYEQFF. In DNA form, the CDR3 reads TGCGCCAGCAGCCAAGAAACGACAGATACAGGCTATGAGCAGTTCTTC.

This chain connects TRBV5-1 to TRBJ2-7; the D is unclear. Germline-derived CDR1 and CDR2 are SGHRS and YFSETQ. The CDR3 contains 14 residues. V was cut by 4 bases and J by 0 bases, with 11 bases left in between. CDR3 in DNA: TGCGCCAGCAGCCTAGACGGAAGCTCCTACGAGCAGTACTTC. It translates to CASSLDGSSYEQYF.

The CDR3 protein is CASLPGGTSGGYEQYF. CDR3 bases: TGTGCCAGCCTTCCTGGGGGGACTAGCGGGGGGTACGAGCAGTACTTC. J is TRBJ2-7 and V is TRBV25-1, with 15 bases aligning to TRBD2. V shed 8 bases and J 4 bases; nucleotides not matched to a gene: 9. There are 16 residues in the CDR3. The germline gives CDR1 MGHDK, CDR2 SYGVNS.

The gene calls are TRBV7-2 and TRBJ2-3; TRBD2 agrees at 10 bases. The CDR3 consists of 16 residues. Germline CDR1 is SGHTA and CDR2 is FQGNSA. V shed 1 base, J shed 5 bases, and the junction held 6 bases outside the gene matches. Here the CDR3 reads CASSLVPAGGGDTQYF. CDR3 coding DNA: TGTGCCAGCAGCTTAGTCCCAGCGGGGGGGGGAGATACGCAGTATTTT.

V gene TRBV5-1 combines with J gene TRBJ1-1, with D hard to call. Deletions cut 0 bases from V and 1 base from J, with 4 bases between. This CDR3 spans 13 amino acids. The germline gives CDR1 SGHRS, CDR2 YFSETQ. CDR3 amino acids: CASSLAGNTEAFF. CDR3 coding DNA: TGCGCCAGCAGCTTGGCCGGGAACACTGAAGCTTTCTTT.

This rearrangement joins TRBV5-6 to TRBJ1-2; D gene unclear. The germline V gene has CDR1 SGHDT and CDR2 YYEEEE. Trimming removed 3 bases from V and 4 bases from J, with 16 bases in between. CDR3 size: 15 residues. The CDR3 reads CASSSPRQAGYGYTF. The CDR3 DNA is TGTGCCAGCAGCTCCCCCAGGCAAGCGGGCTATGGCTACACCTTC.

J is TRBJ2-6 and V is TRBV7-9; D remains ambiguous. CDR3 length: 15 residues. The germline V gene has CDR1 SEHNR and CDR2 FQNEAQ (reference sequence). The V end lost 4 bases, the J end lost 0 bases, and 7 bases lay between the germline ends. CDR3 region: CASSSLRSGANVLTF. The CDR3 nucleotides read TGTGCCAGCAGCTCATTGCGCTCTGGGGCCAACGTCCTGACTTTC. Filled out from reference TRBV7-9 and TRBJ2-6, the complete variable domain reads DTGVSQNPRHKITKRGQNVTFRCDPISEHNRLYWYRQTLGQGPEFLTYFQNEAQLEKSRLLSDRFSAERPKGSFSTLEIQRTEQGDSAMYLCASSSLRSGANVLTFGAGSRLTVL.

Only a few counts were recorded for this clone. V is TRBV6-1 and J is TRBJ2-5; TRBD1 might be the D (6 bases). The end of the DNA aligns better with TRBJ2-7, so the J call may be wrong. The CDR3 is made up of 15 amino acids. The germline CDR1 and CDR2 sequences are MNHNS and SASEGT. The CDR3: CASSNTGLEAAEQYF. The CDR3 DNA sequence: TGTGCCAGCAGCAATACAGGGCTCGAGGCCGCCGAGCAGTACTTC.

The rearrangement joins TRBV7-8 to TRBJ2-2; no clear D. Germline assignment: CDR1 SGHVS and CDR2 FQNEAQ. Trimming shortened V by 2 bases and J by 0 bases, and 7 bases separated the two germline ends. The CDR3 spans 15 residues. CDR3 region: CASSLIGSNTGELFF. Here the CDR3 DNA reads TGTGCCAGCAGCTTAATCGGTTCGAACACCGGGGAGCTGTTTTTT.

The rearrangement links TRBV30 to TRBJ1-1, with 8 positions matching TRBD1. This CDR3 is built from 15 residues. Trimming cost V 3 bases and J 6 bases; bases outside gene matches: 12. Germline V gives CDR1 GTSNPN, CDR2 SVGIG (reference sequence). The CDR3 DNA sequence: TGTGCCTGGAGAGTCCCCGGGACAGGCAGTGCTGAAGCTTTCTTT. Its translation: CAWRVPGTGSAEAFF.

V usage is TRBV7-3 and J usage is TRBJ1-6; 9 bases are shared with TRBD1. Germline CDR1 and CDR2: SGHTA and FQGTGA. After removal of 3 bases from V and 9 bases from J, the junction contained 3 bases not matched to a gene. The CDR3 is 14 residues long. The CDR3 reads CASSLGQGGSPLHF. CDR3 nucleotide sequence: TGTGCCAGCAGCTTGGGACAGGGAGGTTCACCCCTCCACTTT.